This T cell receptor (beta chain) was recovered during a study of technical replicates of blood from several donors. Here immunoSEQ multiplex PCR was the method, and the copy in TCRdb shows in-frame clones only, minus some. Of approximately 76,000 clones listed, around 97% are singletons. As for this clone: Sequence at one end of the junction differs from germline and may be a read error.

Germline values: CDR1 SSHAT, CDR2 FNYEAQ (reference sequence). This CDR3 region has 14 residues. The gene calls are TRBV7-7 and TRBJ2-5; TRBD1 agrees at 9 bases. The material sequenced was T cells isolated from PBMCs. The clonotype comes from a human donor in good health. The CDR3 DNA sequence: TGTGCTAGCAGCTCGGGACAGGGTGAAGAGACCCAGTACTTC. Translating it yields CASSSGQGEETQYF.